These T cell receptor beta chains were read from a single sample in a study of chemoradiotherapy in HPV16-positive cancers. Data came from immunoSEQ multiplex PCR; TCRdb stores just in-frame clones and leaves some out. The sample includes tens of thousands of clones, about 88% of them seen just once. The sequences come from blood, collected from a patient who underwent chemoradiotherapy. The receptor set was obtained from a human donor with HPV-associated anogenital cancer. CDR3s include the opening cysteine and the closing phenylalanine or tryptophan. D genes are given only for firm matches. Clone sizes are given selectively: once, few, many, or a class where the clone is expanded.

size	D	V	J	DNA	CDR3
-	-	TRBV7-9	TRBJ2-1	TGTGCCAGCAGCCCTGAAAAGCGGATTTACAATGAGCAGTTCTTC	CASSPEKRIYNEQFF
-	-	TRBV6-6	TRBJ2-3	TGTGCCAGCAGTCTGCCGGGGGACAGTCGTACAGATACGCAGTATTTT	CASSLPGDSRTDTQYF
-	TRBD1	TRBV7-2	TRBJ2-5	TGTGCCAGCAGCTTGGGACAGGACGTCCAAGAGACCCAGTACTTC	CASSLGQDVQETQYF
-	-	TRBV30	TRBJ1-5	TGTGCCTGGAGTATTGATAGCAATCAGCCCCAGCATTTT	CAWSIDSNQPQHF
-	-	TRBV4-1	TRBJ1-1	TGCGCCAGCAGCCAAGATAGGTCAAGGGCTTTGAACACTGAAGCTTTCTTT	CASSQDRSRALNTEAFF
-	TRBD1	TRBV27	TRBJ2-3	TGTGCCAGCAGTTATGGGACAGGGTTCGGAGATACGCAGTATTTT	CASSYGTGFGDTQYF
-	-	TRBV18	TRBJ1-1	TGTGCCAGCTCACCATGGGTAGAGAATTTGAACACTGAAGCTTTCTTT	CASSPWVENLNTEAFF
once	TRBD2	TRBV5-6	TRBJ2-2	TGTGCCAGCAACCGATGGGGGGGAGAAACCGGGGAGCTGTTTTTT	CASNRWGGETGELFF
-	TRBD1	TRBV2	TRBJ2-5	TGTGCCAGCAGTTTGACAGGGGGTCTCCTGGAGACCCAGTACTTC	CASSLTGGLLETQYF
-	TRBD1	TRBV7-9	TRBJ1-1	TGTGCCAGCAGGGAGCGGACAGGGCGCGGGAACACTGAAGCTTTCTTT	CASRERTGRGNTEAFF
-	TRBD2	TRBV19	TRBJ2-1	TGTGCCAGTAGTATGATCGGGGGGGGAGGCAATGAGCAGTTCTTC	CASSMIGGGGNEQFF
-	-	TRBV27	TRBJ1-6	TGTGCCAGCAGTCAGGTTGAGGCTTCACCCCTCCACTTT	CASSQVEASPLHF
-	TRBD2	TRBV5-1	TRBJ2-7	TGCGCCAGCAGCCAAAATGACGGGGGGGAGCAGTACTTC	CASSQNDGGEQYF
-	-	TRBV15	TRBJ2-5	TGTGCCACCAGCAGAAGCACAGGGACCCGAAAAGAGACCCAGTACTTC	CATSRSTGTRKETQYF
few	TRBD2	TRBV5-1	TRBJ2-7	TGTGCCAGCAGCTGGGGACTAGCGGGGGAGTACGAGCAGTACTTC	CASSWGLAGEYEQYF
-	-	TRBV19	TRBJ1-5	TGTGCCAGTAGTATAGGAGGGGGGGGCAATCAGCCCCAGCATTTT	CASSIGGGGNQPQHF
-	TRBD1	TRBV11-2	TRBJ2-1	TGTGCCAGCAGGACAGGGTTGTTGAATGAGCAGTTCTTC	CASRTGLLNEQFF
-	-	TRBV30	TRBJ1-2	TGTGCCTGGCAAACACAGGAGCGATATGGCTACACCTTC	CAWQTQERYGYTF
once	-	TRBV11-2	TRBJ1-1	TGTGCCAGCAGCTTAGATCAGGCCGTCACTGAAGCTTTCTTT	CASSLDQAVTEAFF
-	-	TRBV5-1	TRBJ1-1	TGCGCCAGCAGCTGGGATCTGAACACTGAAGCTTTCTTT	CASSWDLNTEAFF
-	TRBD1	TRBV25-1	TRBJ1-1	TGTGCCAGCAGTGTCGGGACAGTGGGAACGGCCACTGAAGCTTTCTTT	CASSVGTVGTATEAFF
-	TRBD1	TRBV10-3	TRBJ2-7	TGTGCCATCAGACCGGACAGGGGGCTCGACGAGCAGTACTTC	CAIRPDRGLDEQYF
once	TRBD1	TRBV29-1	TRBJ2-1	TGCAGCGTCAACAGGGGTCCCAATGAGCAGTTCTTC	CSVNRGPNEQFF
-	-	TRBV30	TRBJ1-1	TGTGCCTGGAGTGTGCCAGGCACGAATCGTGAAGCTTTCTTT	CAWSVPGTNREAFF
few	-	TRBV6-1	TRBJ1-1	TGTGCCAGCACTAGTACCATGAACACTGAAGCTTTCTTT	CASTSTMNTEAFF
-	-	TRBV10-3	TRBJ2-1	TGTGCCATCAGTGAGTCCAGGGATGAGCAGTTCTTC	CAISESRDEQFF
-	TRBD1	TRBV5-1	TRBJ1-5	TGCGCCAGCAGCTTGGGGACAGGACCCGGGGGTAATCAGCCCCAGCATTTT	CASSLGTGPGGNQPQHF
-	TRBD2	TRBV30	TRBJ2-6	TGTGCCTCCTCGGAGCGGGGGGGCTCTGGGGCCAACGTCCTGACTTTC	CASSERGGSGANVLTF
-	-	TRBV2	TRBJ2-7	TGTGCCAGCAGTGATGTTCCCTACGAGCAGTACTTC	CASSDVPYEQYF
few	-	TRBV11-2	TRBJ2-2	TGTGCCAGCAGCTACCCGGGGCTTAACACCGGGGAGCTGTTTTTT	CASSYPGLNTGELFF
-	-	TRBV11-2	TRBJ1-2	TGTGCCAGCAGCCCTACCCCCACAGGGAGTTACTATGGCTACACCTTC	CASSPTPTGSYYGYTF
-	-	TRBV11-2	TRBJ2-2	TGTGCCAGCAGCCTGGGGTACACCGGGGAGCTGTTTTTT	CASSLGYTGELFF
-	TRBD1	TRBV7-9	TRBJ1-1	TGTGCCAGCAGCTTTCCCGACAGGGGGAGGGTGGACACTGAAGCTTTCTTT	CASSFPDRGRVDTEAFF
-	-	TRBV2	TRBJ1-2	TGTGCCAGCAGTGAACACCCAGGCAACTATGGCTACACCTTC	CASSEHPGNYGYTF
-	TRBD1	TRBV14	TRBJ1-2	TGTGCCAGCAGCCAAGCTGGGACAGGGGCCTATGGCTACACCTTC	CASSQAGTGAYGYTF
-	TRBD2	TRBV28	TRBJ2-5	TGTGCCAGCAGTTCCACGGGACTAGAAGAGACCCAGTACTTC	CASSSTGLEETQYF
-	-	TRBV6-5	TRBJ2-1	TGTGCCAGCAGTTACGCGGTCCCGACCCCGAATGAGCAGTTCTTC	CASSYAVPTPNEQFF
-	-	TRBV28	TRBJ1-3	TGTGCCAGCAGTGGGACCCCGGGAAACACCATATATTTT	CASSGTPGNTIYF
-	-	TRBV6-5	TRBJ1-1	TGTGCCAGCAGCCGCACCGGGAACGGTGAAGCTTTCTTT	CASSRTGNGEAFF
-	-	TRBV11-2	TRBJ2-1	TGTGCCAGCAGCTTAGTAGGTGGCCCCAATGAGCAGTTCTTC	CASSLVGGPNEQFF
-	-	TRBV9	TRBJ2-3	TGTGCCAGCAGCGTAGGCCCAGGGTTGGGAGATACGCAGTATTTT	CASSVGPGLGDTQYF
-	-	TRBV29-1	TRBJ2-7	TGCAGCGTTTCACCCTCCTACGAGCAGTACTTC	CSVSPSYEQYF
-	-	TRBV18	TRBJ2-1	TGTGCCAGCTCACCACTCAGTGTAGCCCTATCCAATGAGCAGTTCTTC	CASSPLSVALSNEQFF
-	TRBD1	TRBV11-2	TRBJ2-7	TGTGCCAGCAGCTTAGGGGGGACAGGGGGAGTCTCCTACGAGCAGTACTTC	CASSLGGTGGVSYEQYF
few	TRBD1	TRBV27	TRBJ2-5	TGTGCCAGCGCCCGTATCAGGGCAGGGGGAGAGACCCAGTACTTC	CASARIRAGGETQYF
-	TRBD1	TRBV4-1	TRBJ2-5	TGCGCCAGCGCGACAGGGGGTGGCTCGGAGACCCAGTACTTC	CASATGGGSETQYF